The 29 T cell receptor beta chains listed next were all sequenced from one sample in a study of blood T cell repertoires in COVID-19. Sequencing was performed with immunoSEQ multiplex PCR; in TCRdb, only in-frame clones are kept and a portion is missing. This table has 25,000 to 35,000 clones, 87% appearing once. Sequenced: peripheral blood. The receptors originated from a man aged 55-75 years with active COVID-19.

The sample holds one count of this clone. The chain couples TRBV5-6 to TRBJ2-7; TRBD2 agrees at 7 bases. The trim removed 0 bases at V and 5 bases at J, leaving 8 bases unmatched. The CDR3 contains 15 residues. Germline V gives CDR1 SGHDT, CDR2 YYEEEE. This CDR3 reads CASSLEGGSHHEQYF. The DNA for the CDR3 is TGTGCCAGCAGCTTGGAAGGCGGGAGCCACCACGAGCAGTACTTC.

In the case of this clone: The same CDR3 is also encoded by other DNA sequences in this sample. This chain connects TRBV10-2 to TRBJ2-7, with D unresolved. The CDR3 extends over 14 amino acids. Germline CDR1 WSHSY, CDR2 SAAADI. V was cut by 6 bases and J by 2 bases, with 14 bases left in between. The CDR3 nucleotides read TGCGCCAGCAGGGCCCCAGGCCTGGCCTACGAGCAGTACTTC. This codes for CASRAPGLAYEQYF.

The table lists this clone with a count of one. The V gene is TRBV11-3, the J gene TRBJ2-4, with 10 bases aligning to TRBD1. Germline loops: CDR1 SGHNT, CDR2 YENEEA. CDR3 length equals 15 residues. V lost 5 bases to trimming and J lost 1 base; unmatched junction nucleotides: 2. The CDR3 reads CASSQGQGAKNIQYF. For the CDR3, the DNA is TGTGCCAGCAGCCAGGGACAGGGGGCCAAAAACATTCAGTACTTC.

DNA for the CDR3: TGCAGCGCCGGGGTGGGACAGGGCAGCTATGGCTACACCTTC. This codes for CSAGVGQGSYGYTF. The chain has TRBV29-1 and TRBJ1-2; TRBD1 matches at 9 bases. Germline-derived CDR1 and CDR2 are SQVTM and ANQGSEA. The CDR3 length is 14 residues. Unmatched junction bases numbered 10, after V lost 7 bases and J lost 4 bases.

The J gene is TRBJ1-1, the V gene TRBV7-3; D is undetermined. This CDR3 spans 13 amino acids. Trimming left V 3 bases short and J 1 base short, with 6 bases between. Looked up from germline, CDR1 is SGHTA and CDR2 is FQGTGA. DNA of the CDR3: TGTGCCAGCAGCTTCAGTTGGAACACTGAAGCTTTCTTT. Translation gives CASSFSWNTEAFF.

The rearrangement joins TRBV30 to TRBJ1-2; D is uncertain. V was pared by 5 bases and J by 4 bases, with 23 bases between. CDR1 and CDR2 (germline): GTSNPN, SVGIG (reference sequence). The CDR3 covers 16 residues. CDR3 DNA: TGTGCCTGGTCGTTGGGGTTGAGTCGTCGGGGCTATGGCTACACCTTC. This encodes CAWSLGLSRRGYGYTF.

The rearrangement uses TRBV9 and TRBJ2-2; D might be TRBD2 (6 bases). Between the trimmed V and J ends, which lost 4 bases and 2 bases, there was a span of 9 bases. Germline loops: CDR1 SGDLS, CDR2 YYNGEE. The CDR3 totals 14 residues. CDR3 in amino acids: CASSTGLNTGELFF. The CDR3 nucleotides read TGTGCCAGCAGCACGGGACTCAACACCGGGGAGCTGTTTTTT.

The rearrangement joins TRBV5-6 to TRBJ1-1; the match to TRBD1 covers 9 bases. Germline CDR1 is SGHDT and CDR2 is YYEEEE. With 1 base clipped from V and 1 base from J, the junction kept 5 bases outside the gene matches. This CDR3 has 16 amino acids. The CDR3 DNA is TGTGCCAGCAGCTTGACAGGGGGCCTTAGGAACACTGAAGCTTTCTTT. Protein sequence: CASSLTGGLRNTEAFF.

The chain is built from TRBV5-1 and TRBJ2-3; TRBD1 is a possible D gene (5 bases). V was cut by 2 bases and J by 2 bases, with 9 bases left in between. CDR3 length: 14 residues. The V gene's germline CDR1 is SGHRS and CDR2 YFSETQ. The CDR3, as DNA: TGCGCCAGCAGCTTAGACAGAGCCACAGATACGCAGTATTTT. It codes for CASSLDRATDTQYF.

The chain is built from TRBV3-1 (or the pseudogene TRBV3-2) and TRBJ2-5; D may be TRBD2 (5 bases). Germline-derived CDR1 and CDR2 are LGHDT and YNNKEL (reference sequence). The CDR3 totals 16 residues. V lost 0 bases and J lost 5, with 16 bases in between. CDR3 residues: CASSQEGKRAGETQYF. CDR3 nucleotide sequence: TGTGCCAGCAGCCAAGAGGGGAAGAGGGCTGGGGAGACCCAGTACTTC.

This clone was seen only once. V is TRBV4-1 and J is TRBJ2-2; TRBD1 is a possible D gene (6 bases). Trimming took off 5 bases at V and 3 bases at J, with 16 bases between the two ends. The V gene's germline CDR1 is MGHRA and CDR2 YSYEKL. This CDR3 is built from 16 residues. The CDR3 spells CASSLVPGQYTGELFF. Here the CDR3 DNA reads TGCGCCAGCAGCTTAGTCCCTGGACAGTACACCGGGGAGCTGTTTTTT.

This rearrangement joins TRBV2 to TRBJ1-2; 7 nucleotides line up with TRBD1. CDR1 SNHLY and CDR2 FYNNEI come from the germline V gene. The V gene end was trimmed by 6 bases and the J gene end by 3 bases; junction bases not matched to a gene: 4. The CDR3 spans 13 residues. The CDR3 DNA sequence: TGTGCCAGCAGAACCGACAGGGACTATGGCTACACCTTC. It yields the protein CASRTDRDYGYTF.

This clone was seen a handful of times. The chain has TRBV12-3 or TRBV12-4 and TRBJ1-2; 7 positions agree with TRBD1. CDR3 size: 13 residues. Losses at the gene ends were 8 bases for V and 4 bases for J; bases not matched to a gene: 7. CDR3 sequence: CASLKQGFYGYTF. The CDR3 region has the DNA TGTGCCAGCCTAAAACAGGGGTTCTATGGCTACACCTTC.

This sequence joins TRBV19 and TRBJ1-5; 8 bases are a match to TRBD1. Germline V gene sequence: CDR1 LNHDA, CDR2 SQIVND (reference sequence). The CDR3 is 13 amino acids. The J segment lost 5 bases and the V segment lost 9 bases, leaving 6 bases of the junction unmatched. CDR3 sequence (DNA): TGTGCCAGCAGGGGGCGTTTAGATCAGCCCCAGCATTTT. Translated: CASRGRLDQPQHF.

The chain uses TRBV7-9 and TRBJ2-5; tentative D call: TRBD1 (6 bases). Trimming cost V 0 bases and J 2 bases, with 13 bases left between them. The CDR3 has 16 residues. In germline, CDR1 is SEHNR, CDR2 FQNEAQ (reference sequence). CDR3 protein: CASSLAGQRGQETQYF. CDR3 in DNA: TGTGCCAGCAGCTTAGCGGGACAACGGGGACAAGAGACCCAGTACTTC.

The V gene is TRBV6-6, the J gene TRBJ1-2, with D unclear. The V gene's germline CDR1 is MNHNY and CDR2 SVGAGI (reference sequence). The V end lost 2 bases, the J end lost 8 bases, and 18 bases lay between the germline ends. The CDR3 contains 15 residues. The CDR3 region has the DNA TGTGCCAGCAGTTACGTGTCGCCGAAACACACCGGCTACACCTTC. This codes for CASSYVSPKHTGYTF.

The V gene is TRBV7-8, the J gene TRBJ1-2; 7 nucleotides agree with TRBD1. There are 13 residues in the CDR3. Per germline, CDR1 SGHVS and CDR2 FQNEAQ. The ends lost 5 bases at V and 5 bases at J; junction bases unmatched: 5. CDR3 in DNA: TGTGCCAGCAGCAAGGACAGGAGTTATGGCTACACCTTC. The encoded protein is CASSKDRSYGYTF.

This sequence joins TRBV7-9 and TRBJ2-6, with a tentative D call TRBD1 (6 bases). Per germline, CDR1 SEHNR and CDR2 FQNEAQ (reference sequence). The CDR3 spans 18 residues. Trimming pared 0 bases from V and 0 bases from J, leaving 12 bases between. The CDR3 loop reads CASSLAIDRLSGANVLTF. The CDR3, as DNA: TGTGCCAGCAGCTTAGCTATAGACAGGCTCTCTGGGGCCAACGTCCTGACTTTC.

The chain recombines TRBV30 with TRBJ2-1, with D perhaps TRBD2 (5 bases). The CDR3 loop spans 14 amino acids. The germline V and J ends were trimmed by 3 bases and 4 bases, with 13 bases remaining between them. Germline CDR1 and CDR2: GTSNPN and SVGIG (reference sequence). CDR3 bases: TGTGCCTGGAGGGATGCGGGTCCATACAATGAGCAGTTCTTC. Its protein product is CAWRDAGPYNEQFF.

This sequence joins TRBV2 and TRBJ1-3; D is unclear. Germline V gene lookup returns CDR1 SNHLY and CDR2 FYNNEI. The CDR3 runs to 14 residues. Trimming pared 4 bases from V and 0 bases from J, leaving 7 bases between. The chain's CDR3 is CASSAVTSGNTIYF. Here the CDR3 DNA reads TGTGCCAGCAGTGCAGTTACCTCTGGAAACACCATATATTTT.

CDR3 sequence (DNA): TGTGCCAGTAGTATCTATGGACAGGGGGCTTACGAGCAGTACTTC. Encoded protein: CASSIYGQGAYEQYF. This chain links TRBV19 with TRBJ2-7, with 11 bases lining up with TRBD1. CDR1 and CDR2 from the germline V gene are LNHDA and SQIVND (reference sequence). CDR3 length: 15 residues. Trimming cost V 3 bases and J 4 bases; bases outside gene matches: 5.

This clone was counted between two and nine times. The rearrangement joins TRBV20-1 to TRBJ1-1; D unresolved. V lost 2 bases and J 4 bases, leaving 5 bases between the germline ends. Germline V lookup: CDR1 DFQATT, CDR2 SNEGSKA (reference sequence). This CDR3 contains 11 residues. As DNA, the CDR3 is TGCAGTGCTAGACGAGTCACTGAAGCTTTCTTT. Its protein is CSARRVTEAFF.

This clone appeared a few times. The chain uses TRBV5-6 and TRBJ1-6, with D tentatively TRBD1 (5 bases). The length of the CDR3 is 13 residues. Trimming took 2 bases from V and 6 from J, leaving 6 bases between them. The V gene's germline CDR1 is SGHDT and CDR2 YYEEEE. CDR3 nucleotides: TGTGCCAGCAGCTTTAGGGGTAATTCACCCCTCCACTTT. Amino acid sequence: CASSFRGNSPLHF.

V gene TRBV6-6 combines with J gene TRBJ1-2; the D gene is possibly TRBD1 (5 bases). Germline V gene sequence: CDR1 MNHNY, CDR2 SVGAGI (reference sequence). V gave up 2 bases and J gave up 6 bases, with 10 bases separating them. The CDR3 covers 13 residues. The CDR3 coding sequence is TGTGCCAGCAGTTACGGCCAGGGCCATGGCTACACCTTC. Translating it yields CASSYGQGHGYTF.

This rearrangement joins TRBV18 to TRBJ2-1, with no clear D. With 0 bases removed from V and 6 bases from J, the gap between germline ends came to 9 bases. CDR3 length: 14 amino acids. CDR1 is KGHSH, CDR2 LQKENI, per germline. In DNA, the CDR3 is TGTGCCAGCTCACCACCGACTCCCCTCAATGAGCAGTTCTTC. As protein: CASSPPTPLNEQFF.

The rearrangement uses TRBV28 and TRBJ2-1; 8 bases line up with TRBD2. Trimming removed 3 bases from V and 3 bases from J; junction bases left unmatched: 4. CDR1 MDHEN and CDR2 SYDVKM come from the germline V gene. This CDR3 is built from 15 residues. The CDR3: CASSLFAGGYNEQFF. In nucleotides, the CDR3 is TGTGCCAGCAGTTTGTTTGCGGGGGGCTACAATGAGCAGTTCTTC.

The rearrangement uses TRBV2 and TRBJ1-1, with 7 bases lining up with TRBD1. Germline assignment: CDR1 SNHLY and CDR2 FYNNEI. V lost 6 bases to trimming and J lost 4 bases; unmatched junction nucleotides: 11. CDR3 length equals 15 residues. Here the CDR3 reads CASRVDRPRGTEAFF. CDR3 in DNA: TGTGCCAGCAGGGTGGACAGGCCCAGGGGCACTGAAGCTTTCTTT.

The gene calls are TRBV6-1 and TRBJ2-5, with D possibly matching TRBD2 (5 bases). Germline assignment: CDR1 MNHNS and CDR2 SASEGT. Trimming shortened V by 8 bases and J by 5 bases, and 27 bases separated the two germline ends. This CDR3 is built from 17 residues. The CDR3 spells CASREEWRRPGKETQYF. CDR3 nucleotides: TGTGCCAGCCGAGAAGAATGGCGGCGTCCGGGGAAGGAGACCCAGTACTTC.

V gene TRBV30 combines with J gene TRBJ1-1; D is unclear. Germline CDR1 is GTSNPN and CDR2 is SVGIG (reference sequence). Deletions cut 4 bases from V and 0 bases from J, with 3 bases between. The CDR3 has 11 amino acids. The CDR3 bases are TGTGCCTGGAATATGAACACTGAAGCTTTCTTT. This encodes CAWNMNTEAFF.